The 16 T cell receptor beta chains in this list originate from one sample, sequenced in a study of human T cells and chemical hapten exposure. As to time point: pre-sensitization, week 0. Specified treatment: therapeutic diphenylcyclopropenone sensitization with weekly scalp DPC. MiXCR was run by TCRdb on the RACE reads, yielding one entry per CDR3 protein. The table records 300,000 to 450,000 distinct CDR3 sequences, around 5.5% of them present only once. The input for sequencing was whole blood, taken in connection with sensitization to the hapten diphenylcyclopropenone (DPC). These receptors originate from a young woman with alopecia areata. Some clones in this sample may be carry-over from other donors' samples.

This clonotype has a count of ten or more. This chain joins TRBV7-8 and TRBJ1-4; perhaps TRBD1 as D (5 bases). Trimming pared 8 bases from V and 3 bases from J, leaving 16 bases between. This CDR3 has 15 amino acids. The germline V gene has CDR1 SGHVS and CDR2 FQNEAQ. The CDR3 spells CASCKVRGANEKLFF. Written as DNA, the CDR3 is TGTGCCAGCTGCAAAGTTAGGGGCGCTAATGAAAAACTGTTTTTT.

The chain uses TRBV12-5 and TRBJ2-3, with 9 bases matching TRBD1. Germline CDR1 LGHNT, CDR2 FRNRAP. CDR3 size: 14 residues. V was pared by 4 bases and J by 4 bases, with 3 bases of the junction left unmatched. The CDR3 spells CASGSRTGADTQYF. The CDR3 nucleotides read TGTGCTAGTGGTTCAAGGACAGGGGCAGATACGCAGTATTTT.

This clonotype was seen a few times. This rearrangement joins TRBV7-9 to TRBJ2-7, with D possibly matching TRBD2 (6 bases). V was pared by 4 bases and J by 5 bases, with 12 bases between. Germline V CDR1 and CDR2: SEHNR, FQNEAQ (reference sequence). The CDR3 is 13 amino acids. The CDR3 is CASSSGLEDEQYF. The DNA for the CDR3 is TGTGCCAGCAGCTCGGGACTTGAGGACGAGCAGTACTTC.

This clonotype was counted ten times or more. The rearrangement uses TRBV7-8 and TRBJ2-7; D is uncertain. Trimming removed 3 bases at V and 5 bases at J, with 11 bases between. CDR1 is SGHVS and CDR2 is FQNEAQ in the germline V gene. There are 13 residues in the CDR3. The CDR3 is CASSLSWWDEQYF. The CDR3 nucleotides read TGTGCCAGCAGCTTGAGTTGGTGGGACGAGCAGTACTTC.

This clonotype has at least ten counts. The V and J genes are TRBV28 and TRBJ2-2; 8 bases match TRBD1. V trimming: 7 bases; J trimming: 2 bases; junction bases outside the gene matches: 6. The CDR3 covers 15 residues. Germline lookup yields CDR1 MDHEN and CDR2 SYDVKM. CDR3 nucleotide sequence: TGTGCCAGCATCCCCGGGACAGGAAACACCGGGGAGCTGTTTTTT. It translates to CASIPGTGNTGELFF.

This clonotype was seen repeatedly, ten times or more. V is TRBV7-3 and J is TRBJ2-1; tentatively, D is TRBD2 (7 bases). In germline, CDR1 is SGHTA, CDR2 FQGTGA. This CDR3 spans 14 amino acids. Trimming left V 4 bases short and J 8 bases short, with 15 bases between. CDR3 nucleotide sequence: TGTGCCAGCAGCTCCATAAGGGGGGGTGATGAGCAGTTCTTC. Its translation: CASSSIRGGDEQFF.

The chain is built from TRBV24-1 and TRBJ2-3, with 9 bases lining up with TRBD2. The CDR3 spans 15 residues. In germline, CDR1 is KGHDR, CDR2 SFDVKD. With 0 bases clipped from V and 4 bases from J, the junction kept 1 base outside the gene matches. The CDR3 loop is CATSDLSSGADTQYF. Written as DNA, the CDR3 is TGTGCCACCAGTGATTTGTCTAGCGGGGCAGATACGCAGTATTTT.

The J gene is TRBJ2-1, the V gene TRBV20-1; a possible D gene is TRBD2 (6 bases). Trimming pared 7 bases from V and 8 bases from J, leaving 21 bases between. CDR1 and CDR2 (germline): DFQATT, SNEGSKA (reference sequence). The CDR3 length is 14 residues. The CDR3 is CSVEETGTFHEQFF. The DNA for the CDR3 is TGCAGTGTAGAGGAGACCGGGACTTTCCATGAGCAGTTCTTC.

This clonotype was detected many times. The chain is built from TRBV11-2 and TRBJ1-1; TRBD1 might be the D (6 bases). V lost 4 bases, J lost 5 bases, and 17 bases lay in between. The CDR3 consists of 15 residues. CDR1 and CDR2 from the germline V gene are SGHAT and FQNNGV. The CDR3, as DNA: TGTGCCAGCAGCTCAGGCAGGGGATGGGGGACTGAAGCTTTCTTT. It encodes CASSSGRGWGTEAFF.

The table lists this clonotype with many counts. J is TRBJ1-1 and V is TRBV7-2, with 7 bases fitting TRBD1. The CDR3 is made up of 15 amino acids. CDR1 and CDR2 (germline): SGHTA, FQGNSA. V dropped 5 bases and J dropped 4; count of bases not matched to a gene: 10. The CDR3 DNA follows: TGTGCCAGCAGCCCCAGGGGGATGTATGGCACTGAAGCTTTCTTT. This translates into CASSPRGMYGTEAFF.

In DNA form, the CDR3 reads TGCAGTGCAAGACAGGGGCGCGAGGATTCAGATACGCAGTATTTT. It is translated as CSARQGREDSDTQYF. The chain recombines TRBV20-1 with TRBJ2-3, with 8 bases fitting TRBD1. Germline values: CDR1 DFQATT, CDR2 SNEGSKA (reference sequence). V lost 6 bases, J lost 4 bases, and 12 bases stayed unmatched. This CDR3 is built from 15 residues.

This clonotype was counted at least ten times. V is TRBV7-9 and J is TRBJ1-2; D is uncertain. The CDR3 spans 17 residues. CDR1 is SEHNR, CDR2 FQNEAQ, per germline (reference sequence). V was cut by 1 base and J by 6 bases, with 21 bases left in between. CDR3 loop: CASSLVSPVGSLDGYTF. CDR3 sequence (DNA): TGTGCCAGCAGCTTAGTGTCCCCGGTCGGCTCACTGGATGGCTACACCTTC.

Many counts were recorded for this clonotype. The chain is built from TRBV7-9 and TRBJ1-2, with D possibly matching TRBD1 (5 bases). The germline V gene has CDR1 SEHNR and CDR2 FQNEAQ (reference sequence). V was shortened by 5 bases and J by 6 bases, with 13 bases between the two germline ends. This CDR3 contains 13 residues. This chain's CDR3 is CASSPGGSDGYTF. The CDR3 DNA reads TGTGCCAGCAGCCCCGGGGGGTCCGATGGCTACACCTTC.

The chain uses TRBV5-5 and TRBJ1-1; TRBD1 might be the D (5 bases). The CDR3 is 19 amino acids. The V and J ends lost 1 base and 0 bases respectively, with 22 bases between them. CDR1 and CDR2 from the germline V gene are SGHKS and YYEKEE (reference sequence). The CDR3 sequence: CASSLYLEGTRGLNTEAFF. The CDR3 DNA is TGTGCCAGCAGCTTGTATCTGGAAGGGACCCGAGGTTTGAACACTGAAGCTTTCTTT.

This clonotype was seen more than once but under ten times. V usage is TRBV5-5 and J usage is TRBJ2-5, with 10 bases matching TRBD2. The CDR3 has 15 residues. Germline V gene sequence: CDR1 SGHKS, CDR2 YYEKEE (reference sequence). V dropped 0 bases and J dropped 6; count of bases not matched to a gene: 5. This CDR3 is CASSLATSGVQTQYF. The CDR3 DNA is TGTGCCAGCAGCTTGGCAACTAGCGGGGTGCAGACCCAGTACTTC.

The rearrangement joins TRBV5-1 to TRBJ1-1; no reliable D call. CDR1 is SGHRS and CDR2 is YFSETQ in the germline V gene. The CDR3 is 12 amino acids. The germline V and J ends were trimmed by 1 base and 5 bases, with 6 bases remaining between them. The CDR3 coding sequence is TGCGCCAGCAGCTTGCCAGATACTGAAGCTTTCTTT. This translates into CASSLPDTEAFF.